A selection of T cell receptor beta chains follows, all from one sample in a study of CD8+CD57+ T cells in acquired aplastic anemia. Via MiXCR, TCRdb re-called the reads, giving one row per CDR3 protein. The sample gives around 140,000 distinct CDR3 sequences, roughly 40% of which show up once; 8.4% is in the top ten. What was sequenced was sorted CD4+, CD8+, or CD8+CD57+ T cells (not recorded which) from PBMCs. These receptors were obtained from a human donor in good health, serving as a control. The CDR3 runs from the conserved cysteine through the conserved F or W. The D gene is left open where the match is weak. The size entry is marked missing in some rows and otherwise reads once, few, many or a size class.

CDR3	DNA	size	J	D	V
CASSGVKGKETQYF	TGTGCCAGCAGTGGAGTGAAGGGTAAAGAGACCCAGTACTTC	many	TRBJ2-5	-	TRBV6-1
CASSQPGQKNSPLHF	TGCGCCAGCAGCCAACCGGGACAGAAGAATTCACCCCTCCACTTT	many	TRBJ1-6	TRBD1	TRBV4-1
CAQVSVHGNQPQHF	TGTGCCCAAGTATCGGTACACGGCAATCAGCCCCAGCATTTT	-	TRBJ1-5	-	TRBV19
CATSRDYGGGYTF	TGTGCCACCAGCAGAGATTACGGGGGCGGCTACACCTTC	many	TRBJ1-2	-	TRBV15
CASSDSGGRAEKLFF	TGTGCCAGCAGCGACTCAGGGGGCAGAGCAGAAAAACTGTTTTTT	many	TRBJ1-4	TRBD1	TRBV5-5
CASSVGTGRVEKLFF	TGTGCCAGCAGCGTGGGGACAGGGCGGGTCGAAAAACTGTTTTTT	-	TRBJ1-4	TRBD1	TRBV4-2
CASRGPLYERYF	TGCGCCAGCAGGGGTCCCCTCTACGAGCGGTACTTC	once	TRBJ2-7	-	TRBV5-1
CASSSHTNYGYTF	TGTGCCAGCAGCTCTCATACTAACTATGGCTACACCTTC	few	TRBJ1-2	-	TRBV7-9
CSARGISGYRGRGTYGYTF	TGCAGTGCTAGAGGGATCTCGGGTTACAGGGGGCGAGGAACATATGGCTACACCTTC	many	TRBJ1-2	TRBD1	TRBV20-1
CASSSPPTGRSEAFF	TGTGCCAGCAGTTCCCCGCCGACAGGGAGGTCTGAAGCTTTCTTT	-	TRBJ1-1	TRBD1	TRBV7-9
CASSLGGDTEAFF	TGTGCCAGCAGCTTAGGTGGGGACACTGAAGCTTTCTTT	many	TRBJ1-1	-	TRBV7-2
CASSGRQGAILKLLGQYF	TGTGCCAGCAGTGGAAGGCAGGGGGCGATTCTAAAACTTCTGGGGCAGTACTTC	-	TRBJ2-7	TRBD1	TRBV2
CASSRQFLGTNEKLFF	TGTGCCAGTAGTAGACAGTTTCTGGGGACTAATGAAAAACTGTTTTTT	-	TRBJ1-4	-	TRBV19
CASSQDASGWVNIQYF	TGCGCCAGCAGCCAAGATGCCTCTGGGTGGGTTAACATTCAGTACTTC	few	TRBJ2-4	-	TRBV4-1
CASSQTRLNTEASF	TGTGCCAGCAGCCAAACCAGACTGAACACTGAAGCTTCCTTT	-	TRBJ1-1	-	TRBV3-1
CASSLAGHSNQPQHF	TGTGCCAGCAGTTTAGCAGGACATAGCAATCAGCCCCAGCATTTT	many	TRBJ1-5	-	TRBV12-3/TRBV12-4
CATLCPASYEQYF	TGTGCCACGCTTTGCCCGGCTTCCTACGAGCAGTACTTC	many	TRBJ2-7	-	TRBV24-1
CAWTPRDSLSSYNSPLHF	TGTGCCTGGACCCCGAGGGACTCCTTGAGCTCCTATAATTCACCCCTCCACTTT	many	TRBJ1-6	-	TRBV30
CASSKTGGSYEQYF	TGTGCCAGCAGTAAAACCGGGGGTTCCTACGAGCAGTACTTC	many	TRBJ2-7	-	TRBV6-1
CASSFNGAGANVLTF	TGTGCCAGCAGCTTTAATGGCGCTGGGGCCAACGTCCTGACTTTC	-	TRBJ2-6	-	TRBV7-2
CASSYGRTNYGYTF	TGTGCCAGCAGTTACGGACGTACTAACTATGGCTACACCTTC	-	TRBJ1-2	-	TRBV6-5